Detailed here is one TCR beta chain. It lacks a known antigen. No quality values exist for individual bases; no much larger clone is one base distant. The sample comes from a study of blood T cell repertoires in COVID-19 (TCRdb year 2020). Some background on the complete study: The collaborator samples originated in the United States, Italy and Spain and spanned the acute and convalescent phases of COVID-19. The material from the prospective study consisted of cDNA or gDNA derived from T cells, B-cell-depleted T cells, or PBMCs. Deeply sampled blood TCRbeta repertoires from subjects exposed to, actively infected with, or recovered from COVID-19 were included in the dataset. The repertoires were released in a freely available public database meant as a resource for research on the immune response to SARS-CoV-2. Samples came from the ongoing ImmuneRACE study (first 160 participants) plus 1,254 subjects from 6 global collaborators. The sample metadata nearly always contained a de-identified subject ID, COVID-19 status, age in years and sex. HLA class I and class II types, where available, came from metadata supplied by the sample provider rather than from assay-based typing.

Whole blood was collected in K2EDTA tubes by collaborating institutions according to the institutions' own protocols. For TCRbeta analysis, collaborators shipped samples as frozen whole blood, isolated PBMCs, or DNA extracted from either of those sample types. General conclusions and limits of the study: Clinical and demographic metadata were provided uncurated, with the amount varying by source and participant.

In the germline V gene, CDR1 corresponds to SGHTA and CDR2 to FQGNSA. The CDR3 spans 14 residues, from the cysteine through the phenylalanine. Only the CDR3 DNA is retained, 42 bases long and in frame from the first base. V was cut back by 2 bases and J by 4 bases, leaving a gap of 9 bases between them. The immunoSEQ Assay, a bias-controlled multiplex PCR, was used to amplify TCRbeta CDR3 regions from genomic DNA. The source study handled its data this way. The number of nucleated cells in each sample was estimated from the amplification of reference gene primers within the assay. Sequence reads were collapsed and filtered to measure the absolute abundance of every unique TCRbeta CDR3 rearrangement. Productive Simpson clonality was computed per sample as the square root of Simpson's diversity index over productive rearrangements. Entries here come from immuneACCESS through TCRdb and include only in-frame sequences with V and J called. Some clones fail to appear in such tables; in the studies checked, an unresolved V gene covers under half of the shortfall, and the cause of the remainder is unknown. V and J calls and clone size come straight from that table; D and trimming were deduced from the DNA. This sample lists 270,000 or so clones; roughly 85% were detected once. Of the sample, approximately 3.1% is held by the ten largest clones.

This receptor chain uses TRBV7-2 and TRBJ1-5; D gene: possibly TRBD1, on 6 matching bases. This receptor was obtained from a woman younger than 35 with acute or convalescent COVID-19. Sequencing used peripheral blood. At the DNA level, the sequence is TGTGCCAGCAGCTTACAGGGGTTAAATCAGCCCCAGCATTTT. This translates into CASSLQGLNQPQHF.